The source of this T cell receptor (beta chain) is a study of radiotherapy plus CTLA-4 blockade in lung cancer. Study-wide background: Objective responses arose in 18% of patients, and 31% experienced disease control.

Clones were read by immunoSEQ multiplex PCR, and TCRdb kept only the in-frame ones, dropping some. Of about 49,000 clones listed, about 88% are singletons. Remarks on this clone: What it recognizes is unknown.

Study-wide results and limits: Increased serum interferon-beta after radiation also reportedly predicted response strongly. An expansion of tumor-derived TCR clones occurred in blood after radiotherapy plus ipilimumab.

The germline V gene encodes CDR1 MNHEY and CDR2 SMNVEV (reference sequence). Trimming removed 7 bases from V and 2 bases from J; junction bases left unmatched: 11. The CDR3 totals 16 residues. This TCR derives from a human donor with non-small cell lung cancer whose response to radiotherapy plus ipilimumab could not be evaluated. The V and J genes are TRBV27 and TRBJ2-7; 10 bases are a match to TRBD1. The specimen comprised peripheral blood, sampled from a patient treated with radiotherapy plus ipilimumab. The CDR3 DNA sequence: TGTGCCAGCACCTCAAGGTGGGGACAGGGGCCCTACGAGCAGTACTTC. This sequence encodes CASTSRWGQGPYEQYF.